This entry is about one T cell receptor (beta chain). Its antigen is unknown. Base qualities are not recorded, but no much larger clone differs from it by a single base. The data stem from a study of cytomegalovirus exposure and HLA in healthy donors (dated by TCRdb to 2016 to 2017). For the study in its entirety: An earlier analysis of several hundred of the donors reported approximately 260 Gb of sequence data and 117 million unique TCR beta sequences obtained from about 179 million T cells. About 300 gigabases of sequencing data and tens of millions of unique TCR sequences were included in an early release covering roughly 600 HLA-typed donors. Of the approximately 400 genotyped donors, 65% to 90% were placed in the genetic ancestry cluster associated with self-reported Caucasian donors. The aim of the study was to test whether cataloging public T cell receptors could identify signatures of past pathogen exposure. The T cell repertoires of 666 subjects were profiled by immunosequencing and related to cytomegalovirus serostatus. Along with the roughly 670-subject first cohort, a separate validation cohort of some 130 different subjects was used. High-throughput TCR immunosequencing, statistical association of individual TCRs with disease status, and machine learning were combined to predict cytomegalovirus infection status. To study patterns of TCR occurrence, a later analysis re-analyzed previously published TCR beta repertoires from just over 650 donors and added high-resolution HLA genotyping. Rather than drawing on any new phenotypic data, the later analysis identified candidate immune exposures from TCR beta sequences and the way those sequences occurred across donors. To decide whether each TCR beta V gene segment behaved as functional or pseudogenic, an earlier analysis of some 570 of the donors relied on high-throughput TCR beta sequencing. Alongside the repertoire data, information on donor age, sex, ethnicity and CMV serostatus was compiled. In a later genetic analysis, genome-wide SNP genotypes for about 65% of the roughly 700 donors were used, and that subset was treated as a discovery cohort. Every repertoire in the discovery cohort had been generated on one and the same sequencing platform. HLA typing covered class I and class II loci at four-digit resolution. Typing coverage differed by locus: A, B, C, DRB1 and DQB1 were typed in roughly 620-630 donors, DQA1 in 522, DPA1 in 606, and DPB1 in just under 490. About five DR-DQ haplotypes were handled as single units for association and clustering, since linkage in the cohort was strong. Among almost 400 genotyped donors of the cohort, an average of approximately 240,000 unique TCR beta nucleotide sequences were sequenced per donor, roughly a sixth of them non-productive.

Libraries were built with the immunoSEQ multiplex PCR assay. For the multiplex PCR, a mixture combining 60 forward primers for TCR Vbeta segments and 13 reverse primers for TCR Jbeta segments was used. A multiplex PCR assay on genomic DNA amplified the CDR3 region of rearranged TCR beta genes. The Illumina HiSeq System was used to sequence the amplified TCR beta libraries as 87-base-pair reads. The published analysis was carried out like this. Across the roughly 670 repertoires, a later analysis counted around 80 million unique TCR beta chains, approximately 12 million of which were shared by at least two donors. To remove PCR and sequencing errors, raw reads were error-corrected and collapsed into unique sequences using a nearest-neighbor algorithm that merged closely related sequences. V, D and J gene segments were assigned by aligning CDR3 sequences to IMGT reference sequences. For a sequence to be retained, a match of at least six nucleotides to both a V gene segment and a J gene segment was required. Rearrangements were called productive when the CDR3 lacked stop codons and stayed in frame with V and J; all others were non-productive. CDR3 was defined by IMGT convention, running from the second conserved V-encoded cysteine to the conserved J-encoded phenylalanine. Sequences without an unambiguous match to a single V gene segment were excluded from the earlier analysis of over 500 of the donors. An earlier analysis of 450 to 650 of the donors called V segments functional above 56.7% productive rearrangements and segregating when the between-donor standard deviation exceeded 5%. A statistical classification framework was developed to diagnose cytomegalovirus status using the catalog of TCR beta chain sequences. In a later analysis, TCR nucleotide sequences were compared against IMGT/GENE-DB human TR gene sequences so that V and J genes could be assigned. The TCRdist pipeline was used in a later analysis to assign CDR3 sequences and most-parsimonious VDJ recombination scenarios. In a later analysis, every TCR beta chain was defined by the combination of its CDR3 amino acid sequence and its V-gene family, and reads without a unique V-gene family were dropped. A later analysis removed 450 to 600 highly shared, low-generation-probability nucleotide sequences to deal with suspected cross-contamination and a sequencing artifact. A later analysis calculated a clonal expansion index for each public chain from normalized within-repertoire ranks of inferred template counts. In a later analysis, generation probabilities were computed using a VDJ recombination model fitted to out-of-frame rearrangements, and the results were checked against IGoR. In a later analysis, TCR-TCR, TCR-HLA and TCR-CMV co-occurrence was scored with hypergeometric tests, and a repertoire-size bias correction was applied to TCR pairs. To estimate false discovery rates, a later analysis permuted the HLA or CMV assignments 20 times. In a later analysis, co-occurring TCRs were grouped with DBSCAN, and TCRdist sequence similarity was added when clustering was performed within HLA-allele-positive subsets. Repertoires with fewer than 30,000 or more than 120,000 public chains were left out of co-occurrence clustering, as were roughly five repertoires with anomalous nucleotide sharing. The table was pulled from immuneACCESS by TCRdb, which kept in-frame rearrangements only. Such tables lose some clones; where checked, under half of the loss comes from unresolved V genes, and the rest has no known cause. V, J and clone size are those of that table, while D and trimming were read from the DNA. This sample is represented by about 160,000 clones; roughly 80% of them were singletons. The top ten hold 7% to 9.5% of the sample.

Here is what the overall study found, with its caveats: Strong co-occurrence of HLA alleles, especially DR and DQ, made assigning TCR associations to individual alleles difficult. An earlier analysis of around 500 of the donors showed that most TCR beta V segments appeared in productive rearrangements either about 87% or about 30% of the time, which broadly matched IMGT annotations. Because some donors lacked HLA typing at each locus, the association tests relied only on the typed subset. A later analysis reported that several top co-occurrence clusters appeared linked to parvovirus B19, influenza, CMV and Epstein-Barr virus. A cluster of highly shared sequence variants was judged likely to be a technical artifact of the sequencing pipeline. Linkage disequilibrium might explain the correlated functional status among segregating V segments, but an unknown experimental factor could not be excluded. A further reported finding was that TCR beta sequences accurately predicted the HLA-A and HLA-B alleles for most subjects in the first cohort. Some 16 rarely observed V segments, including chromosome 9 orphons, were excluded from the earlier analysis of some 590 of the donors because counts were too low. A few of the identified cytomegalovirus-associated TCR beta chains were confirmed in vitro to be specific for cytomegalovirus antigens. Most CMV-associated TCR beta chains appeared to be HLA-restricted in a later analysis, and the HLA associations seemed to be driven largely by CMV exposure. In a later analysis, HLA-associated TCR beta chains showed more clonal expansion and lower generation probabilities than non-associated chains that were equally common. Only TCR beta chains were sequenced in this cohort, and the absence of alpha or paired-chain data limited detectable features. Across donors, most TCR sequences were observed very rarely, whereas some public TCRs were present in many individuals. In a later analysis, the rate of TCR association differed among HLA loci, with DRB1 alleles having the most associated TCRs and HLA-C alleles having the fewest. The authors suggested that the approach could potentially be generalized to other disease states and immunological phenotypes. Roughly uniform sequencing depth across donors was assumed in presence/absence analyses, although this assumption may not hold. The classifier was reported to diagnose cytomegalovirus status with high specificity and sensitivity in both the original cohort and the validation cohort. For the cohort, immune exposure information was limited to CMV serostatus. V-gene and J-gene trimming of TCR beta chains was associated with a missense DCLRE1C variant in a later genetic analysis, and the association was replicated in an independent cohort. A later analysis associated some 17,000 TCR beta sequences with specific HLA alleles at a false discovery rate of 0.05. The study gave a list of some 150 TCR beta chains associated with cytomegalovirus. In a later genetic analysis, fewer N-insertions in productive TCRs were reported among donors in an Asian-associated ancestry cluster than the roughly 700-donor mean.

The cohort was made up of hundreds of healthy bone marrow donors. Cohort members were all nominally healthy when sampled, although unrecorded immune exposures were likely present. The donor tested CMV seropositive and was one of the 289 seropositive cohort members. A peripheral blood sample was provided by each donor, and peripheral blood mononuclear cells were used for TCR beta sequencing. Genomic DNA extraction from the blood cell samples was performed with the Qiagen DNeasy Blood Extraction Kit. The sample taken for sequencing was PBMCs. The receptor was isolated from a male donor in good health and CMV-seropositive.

The DNA sequence is TGTGCCAGCAGCCCCGCGGGGGTTAATGAAAAACTGTTTTTT. The translation is CASSPAGVNEKLFF. The rearranged segments are TRBV7-9 and TRBJ1-4; the D region possibly corresponds to TRBD1 (5 bases align). From its cysteine to its phenylalanine, the CDR3 spans 14 amino acids. The CDR3 DNA has 42 bases and is translated from base 1. V loses 5 bases, J loses 4 bases, and the germline ends lie 11 bases apart. Via the germline V gene (reference sequence), CDR1 is SEHNR and CDR2 FQNEAQ.